The clone carrying this TCR beta chain is medium-sized in the sample. The antigen is not known. Produced via immunoSEQ multiplex PCR; TCRdb's table is partial and in-frame only. The top ten clones hold around 6.7% of a sample with approximately 47,000 clones, approximately 70% of them seen once. The germline V gene has CDR1 SGHNT and CDR2 YENEEA. V was cut by 5 bases and J by 6 bases, with 9 bases left in between. This CDR3 has 12 amino acids. Subsequent to a culture period of about ten days, CD4+ T cells were isolated. Participants got two doses of BNT162b2 or mRNA-1273 vaccine. The data are from a study of vaccination effects on CD4 cells after COVID-19. Study as a whole: Samples were taken post-vaccine, and their median timing was 72 days after the second dose. Notes on the study in general: Small numbers of convalescent patients limited the study. It also lacked early post-infection timepoints. Clones from infection and from vaccination both contracted markedly late after vaccination.

This TCR was recovered from a human donor who received a COVID-19 vaccine. The input for sequencing was CD4+ T cells from PBMCs cultured without peptide, taken after COVID-19 vaccination. The rearrangement uses TRBV11-3 and TRBJ2-3; D uncertain. The chain's CDR3 is CASSKGPDTQYF. CDR3 sequence (DNA): TGTGCCAGCAGCAAAGGTCCGGATACGCAGTATTTT.